This T cell receptor (beta chain) came from a study of low-dose radiotherapy and immunotherapy resistance in tumors. As for the study in general: Each fraction for Cohort 1 was 0.5 Gy, given every 2 weeks, and the total came to 6.5 Gy.

Regarding time point: after trial treatment. Indicated treatment: LDRT plus nivolumab, ipilimumab, low-dose cyclophosphamide and aspirin (RACIN trial). Both TCRalpha and TCRbeta chains were reverse transcribed with V-gene-specific primers. The authors amplified TCRs for 20 PCR cycles with a constant-region primer and a V-primer adapter. One entry per CDR3 protein, called by TCRdb with MiXCR from the reads. The repertoire includes tens of thousands of distinct CDR3 sequences, around a fifth of them detected once, and roughly 12% sits in the top ten. This clonotype showed up many times. The starting material was PBMCs, obtained after low-dose radiotherapy plus immunotherapy. The source of this sequence is a female donor with ovarian cancer.

This chain's CDR3 is CASGLDSRTDTQYF. In DNA, the CDR3 is TGTGCTAGTGGCCTGGACAGCCGCACAGATACGCAGTATTTT. The chain is built from TRBV12-5 and TRBJ2-3, with D tentatively TRBD1 (6 bases). Between the trimmed V and J ends, which lost 6 bases and 1 base, there was a span of 11 bases. The CDR3 is made up of 14 amino acids. Germline CDR1 and CDR2: LGHNT and FRNRAP.